This T cell receptor beta chain derives from a study of early T cells in non-severe SARS-CoV-2 infection. Across the study: Sequenced bulk RNA came from whole blood that was unsorted, and chains were unpaired. Study outcomes and limitations: Matches to VDJdb favored anti-spike CD8 responses and missed private and CD4 specificities.

In the library, individual cDNA molecules carried attached unique molecular identifiers. TCRdb fed the 5' RACE reads into MiXCR, producing one record per CDR3 protein. The sample records some 110,000 distinct CDR3 sequences, about 15% being singletons. In the case of this clonotype: The antigen is not known.

Germline V CDR1 and CDR2: SGHDN, FVKESK. V was clipped by 0 bases and J by 1 base; unmatched bases: 14. This CDR3 has 19 residues. Sequencing was performed on whole blood. This receptor was identified in an adult who was a healthcare worker with PCR-confirmed SARS-CoV-2 infection or an uninfected control (not recorded which). The gene calls are TRBV14 and TRBJ1-1; 7 positions agree with TRBD1. The CDR3: CASSQDRSGRGRTNTEAFF. For the CDR3, the DNA is TGTGCCAGCAGCCAAGATCGGTCCGGGAGGGGGCGAACGAACACTGAAGCTTTCTTT.